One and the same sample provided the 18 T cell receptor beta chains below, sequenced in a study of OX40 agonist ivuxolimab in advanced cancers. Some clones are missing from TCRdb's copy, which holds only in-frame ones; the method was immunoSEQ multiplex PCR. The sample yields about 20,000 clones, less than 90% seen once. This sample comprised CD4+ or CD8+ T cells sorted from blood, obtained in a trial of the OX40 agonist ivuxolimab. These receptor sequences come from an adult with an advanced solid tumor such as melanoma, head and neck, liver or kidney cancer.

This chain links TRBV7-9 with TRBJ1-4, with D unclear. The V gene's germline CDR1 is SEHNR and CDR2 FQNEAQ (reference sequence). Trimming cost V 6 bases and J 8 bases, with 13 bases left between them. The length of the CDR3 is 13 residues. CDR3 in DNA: TGTGCCAGCAGTTCGACGCTGGGGGAAAAACTGTTTTTT. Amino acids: CASSSTLGEKLFF.

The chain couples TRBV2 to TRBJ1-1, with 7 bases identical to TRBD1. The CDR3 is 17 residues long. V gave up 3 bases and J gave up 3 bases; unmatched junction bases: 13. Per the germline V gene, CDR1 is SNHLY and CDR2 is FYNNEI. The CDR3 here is CASSDATGAAGDTEAFF. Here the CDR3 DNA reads TGTGCCAGCAGTGATGCCACAGGGGCTGCTGGCGACACTGAAGCTTTCTTT.

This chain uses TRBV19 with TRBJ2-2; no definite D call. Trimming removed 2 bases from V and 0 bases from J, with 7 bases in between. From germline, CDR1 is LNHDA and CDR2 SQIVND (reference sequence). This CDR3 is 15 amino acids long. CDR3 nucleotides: TGTGCCAGTAGTATATGGCCCGCGAACACCGGGGAGCTGTTTTTT. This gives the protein CASSIWPANTGELFF.

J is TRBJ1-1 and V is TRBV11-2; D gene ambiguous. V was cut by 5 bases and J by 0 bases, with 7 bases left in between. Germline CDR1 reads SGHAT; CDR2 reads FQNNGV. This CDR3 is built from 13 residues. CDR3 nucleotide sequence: TGTGCCAGCAGCCCTCTCCTGAACACTGAAGCTTTCTTT. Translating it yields CASSPLLNTEAFF.

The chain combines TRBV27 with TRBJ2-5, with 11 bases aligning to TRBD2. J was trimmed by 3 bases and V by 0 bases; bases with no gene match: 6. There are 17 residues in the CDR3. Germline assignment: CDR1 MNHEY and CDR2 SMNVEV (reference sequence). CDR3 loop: CASSLSGGLADEETQYF. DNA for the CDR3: TGTGCCAGCAGTTTATCGGGGGGACTAGCGGATGAAGAGACCCAGTACTTC.

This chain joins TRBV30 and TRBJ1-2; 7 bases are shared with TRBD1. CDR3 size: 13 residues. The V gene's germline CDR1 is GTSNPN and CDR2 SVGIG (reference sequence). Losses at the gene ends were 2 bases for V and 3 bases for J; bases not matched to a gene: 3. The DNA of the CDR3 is TGTGCCTGGAGTTCCGACAGGGACTATGGCTACACCTTC. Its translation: CAWSSDRDYGYTF.

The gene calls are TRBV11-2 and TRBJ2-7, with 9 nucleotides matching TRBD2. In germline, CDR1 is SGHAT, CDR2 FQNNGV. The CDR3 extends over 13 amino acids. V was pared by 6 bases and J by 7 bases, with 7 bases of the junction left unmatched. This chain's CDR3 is CASRPGLAQEQYF. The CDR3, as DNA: TGTGCCAGCAGGCCGGGACTAGCCCAAGAGCAGTACTTC.

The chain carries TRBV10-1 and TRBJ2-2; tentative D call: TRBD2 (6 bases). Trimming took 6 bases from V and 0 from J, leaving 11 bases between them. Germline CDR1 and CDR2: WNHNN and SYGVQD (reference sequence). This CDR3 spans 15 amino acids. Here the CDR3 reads CASSSDYPNTGELFF. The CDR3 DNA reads TGCGCCAGCAGCTCGGACTACCCGAACACCGGGGAGCTGTTTTTT.

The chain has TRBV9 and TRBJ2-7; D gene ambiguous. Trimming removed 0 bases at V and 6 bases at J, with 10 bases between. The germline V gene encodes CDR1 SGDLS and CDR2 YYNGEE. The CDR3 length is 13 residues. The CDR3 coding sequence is TGTGCCAGCAGCGTAGGGCAGTTTTCCGAGCAGTACTTC. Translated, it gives CASSVGQFSEQYF.

DNA of the CDR3: TGTGCCAGCAGCTTAGGGGTCGGGGGATTGGAGACCCAGTACTTC. It specifies CASSLGVGGLETQYF. J is TRBJ2-5 and V is TRBV11-2, with D tentatively TRBD2 (6 bases). CDR1 and CDR2 from the germline V gene are SGHAT and FQNNGV. This CDR3 spans 15 amino acids. Deletions cut 1 base from V and 5 bases from J, with 14 bases between.

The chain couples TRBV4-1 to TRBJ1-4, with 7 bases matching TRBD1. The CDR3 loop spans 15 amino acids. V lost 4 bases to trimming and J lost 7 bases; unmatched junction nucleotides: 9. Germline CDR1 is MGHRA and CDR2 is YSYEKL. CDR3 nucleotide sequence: TGCGCCAGCAGCCCCGAGACAGGGTTCAGTGAAAAACTGTTTTTT. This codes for CASSPETGFSEKLFF.

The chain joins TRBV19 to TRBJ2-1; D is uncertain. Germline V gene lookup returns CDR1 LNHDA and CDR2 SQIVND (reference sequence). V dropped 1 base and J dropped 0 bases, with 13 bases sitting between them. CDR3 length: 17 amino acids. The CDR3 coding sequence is TGTGCCAGTAGTATAGGGCCTACCAAAAGCTCCTACAATGAGCAGTTCTTC. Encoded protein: CASSIGPTKSSYNEQFF.

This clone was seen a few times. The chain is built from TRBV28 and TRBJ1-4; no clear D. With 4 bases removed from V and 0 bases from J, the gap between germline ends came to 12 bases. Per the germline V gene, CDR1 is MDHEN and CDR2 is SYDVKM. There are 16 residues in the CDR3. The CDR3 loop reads CASSSSTAATNEKLFF. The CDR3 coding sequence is TGTGCCAGCAGTTCATCTACGGCTGCAACTAATGAAAAACTGTTTTTT.

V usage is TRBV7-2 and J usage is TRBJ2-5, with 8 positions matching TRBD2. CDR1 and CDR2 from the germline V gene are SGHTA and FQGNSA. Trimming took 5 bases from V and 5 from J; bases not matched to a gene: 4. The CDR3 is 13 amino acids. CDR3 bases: TGTGCCAGCAGCCCGCGGACTAGCGAGACCCAGTACTTC. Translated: CASSPRTSETQYF. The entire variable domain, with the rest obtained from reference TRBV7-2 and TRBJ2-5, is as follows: GAGVSQSPSNKVTEKGKDVELRCDPISGHTALYWYRQSLGQGLEFLIYFQGNSAPDKSGLPSDRFSAERTGGSVSTLTIQRTQQEDSAVYLCASSPRTSETQYFGPGTRLLVL.

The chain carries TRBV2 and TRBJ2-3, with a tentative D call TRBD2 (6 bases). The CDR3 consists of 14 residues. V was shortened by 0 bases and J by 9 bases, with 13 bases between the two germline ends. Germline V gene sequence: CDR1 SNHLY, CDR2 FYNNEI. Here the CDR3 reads CASSEALFGGTQYF. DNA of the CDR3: TGTGCCAGCAGTGAAGCGCTTTTCGGGGGAACGCAGTATTTT.

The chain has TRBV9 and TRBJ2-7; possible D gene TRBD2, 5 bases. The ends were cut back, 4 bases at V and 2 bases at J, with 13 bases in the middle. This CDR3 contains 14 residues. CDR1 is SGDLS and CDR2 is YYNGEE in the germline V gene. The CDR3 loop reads CASSPWRSTYEQYF. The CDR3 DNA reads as TGTGCCAGCAGCCCCTGGAGGAGCACCTACGAGCAGTACTTC.

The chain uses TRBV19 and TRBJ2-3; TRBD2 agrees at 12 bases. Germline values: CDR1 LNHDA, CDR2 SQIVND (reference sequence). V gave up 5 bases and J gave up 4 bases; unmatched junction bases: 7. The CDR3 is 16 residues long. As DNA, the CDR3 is TGTGCCAGTAGTCTCGCTAGCGGGGGGGCGGCAGATACGCAGTATTTT. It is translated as CASSLASGGAADTQYF.

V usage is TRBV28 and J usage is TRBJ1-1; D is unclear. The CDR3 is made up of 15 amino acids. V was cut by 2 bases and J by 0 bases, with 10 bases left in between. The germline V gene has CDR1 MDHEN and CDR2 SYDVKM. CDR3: CASSLSVVMNTEAFF. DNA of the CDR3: TGTGCCAGCAGTTTAAGTGTGGTCATGAACACTGAAGCTTTCTTT.